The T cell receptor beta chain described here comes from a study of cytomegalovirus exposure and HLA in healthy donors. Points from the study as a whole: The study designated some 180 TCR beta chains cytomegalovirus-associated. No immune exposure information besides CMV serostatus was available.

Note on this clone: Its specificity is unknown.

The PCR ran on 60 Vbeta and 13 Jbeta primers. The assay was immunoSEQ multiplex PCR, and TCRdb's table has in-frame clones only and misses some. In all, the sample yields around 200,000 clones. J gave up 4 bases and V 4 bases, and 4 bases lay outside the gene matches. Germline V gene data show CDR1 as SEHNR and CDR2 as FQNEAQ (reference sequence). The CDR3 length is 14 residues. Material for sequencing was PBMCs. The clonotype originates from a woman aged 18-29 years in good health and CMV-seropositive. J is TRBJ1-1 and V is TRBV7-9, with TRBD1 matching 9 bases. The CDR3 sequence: CASSSATGGTEAFF. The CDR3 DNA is TGTGCCAGCAGCTCGGCGACAGGGGGCACTGAAGCTTTCTTT.